These 16 T cell receptor beta chains were all obtained from the same sample, sequenced in a study of blood T cell repertoires in COVID-19. Measured with immunoSEQ multiplex PCR; TCRdb has only the in-frame clones, and not every one. The sample gives fewer than 200,000 clones, over 65% of which show up once; 7% to 9% is in the top ten. The sequencing input was peripheral blood. The receptors come from a man in his sixties with acute or convalescent COVID-19.

The chain recombines TRBV9 with TRBJ2-1; D call uncertain. Per germline, CDR1 SGDLS and CDR2 YYNGEE. The V and J ends lost 0 bases and 0 bases respectively, with 7 bases between them. CDR3 size: 15 residues. Written as DNA, the CDR3 is TGTGCCAGCAGCGTAGGACTTCTCTCCTACAATGAGCAGTTCTTC. As protein: CASSVGLLSYNEQFF.

This clone was seen only once. This rearrangement joins TRBV7-2 to TRBJ2-7; 10 bases match TRBD1. The germline V gene has CDR1 SGHTA and CDR2 FQGNSA. With V trimmed by 7 bases and J by 1 base, 7 bases remained unmatched. The CDR3 has 15 residues. CDR3 nucleotides: TGTGCCAGCACCCCGGGACAGGGGTCATCCTACGAGCAGTACTTC. Its translation: CASTPGQGSSYEQYF.

V is TRBV6-5 and J is TRBJ1-4, with D tentatively TRBD1 (5 bases). Germline CDR1 and CDR2: MNHEY and SVGAGI. The CDR3 runs 12 residues. The germline V and J ends were trimmed by 6 bases and 8 bases, with 10 bases remaining between them. CDR3 coding DNA: TGTGCCAGCAGGCAGGGATACGAAAAACTGTTTTTT. It yields the protein CASRQGYEKLFF.

The rearrangement uses TRBV30 and TRBJ2-7; perhaps TRBD2 as D (6 bases). V was cut by 0 bases and J by 2 bases, with 11 bases left in between. This CDR3 is built from 14 residues. Germline CDR1 reads GTSNPN; CDR2 reads SVGIG (reference sequence). For the CDR3, the DNA is TGTGCCTGGAGTGTACCGGGAGAAACCTACGAGCAGTACTTC. This sequence encodes CAWSVPGETYEQYF.

The V call is TRBV4-1, the J call TRBJ1-4; weak D call: TRBD1 (5 bases). Deletions cut 4 bases from V and 0 bases from J, with 12 bases between. Per germline, CDR1 MGHRA and CDR2 YSYEKL. The CDR3 sequence is 16 residues long. CDR3 DNA sequence: TGCGCCAGCAGCCCCAACTCAGGGACAACTAATGAAAAACTGTTTTTT. Residues: CASSPNSGTTNEKLFF.

This clone came up a few times. The rearrangement uses TRBV11-3 and TRBJ2-1; TRBD1 agrees at 10 bases. The CDR3 is made up of 15 amino acids. V shed 5 bases, J shed 7 bases, and the junction held 8 bases outside the gene matches. Germline CDR1 is SGHNT and CDR2 is YENEEA. The CDR3 nucleotides read TGTGCCAGCAGCGCCGGGACAGGGGTTTCAAATGAGCAGTTCTTC. The encoded protein is CASSAGTGVSNEQFF.

V gene TRBV6-1 combines with J gene TRBJ1-2, with 8 bases fitting TRBD1. Germline CDR1 and CDR2: MNHNS and SASEGT. The junction had 5 bases not matched to a gene; V was cut back by 3 bases and J by 5 bases. The CDR3 has 14 residues. DNA of the CDR3: TGTGCCAGCAGTGACGGGACAGGTGGATATGGCTACACCTTC. It is translated as CASSDGTGGYGYTF.

The gene calls are TRBV5-5 and TRBJ1-6; TRBD1 is a possible D gene (5 bases). This CDR3 has 15 amino acids. V was trimmed by 0 bases and J by 4 bases, leaving 8 bases between them. The germline V gene encodes CDR1 SGHKS and CDR2 YYEKEE (reference sequence). CDR3 nucleotides: TGTGCCAGCAGCTTGGGGAGGGGATATAATTCACCCCTCCACTTT. It specifies CASSLGRGYNSPLHF.

The sample holds one count of this clone. V gene TRBV3-1 (or the pseudogene TRBV3-2) combines with J gene TRBJ1-1; 9 bases are shared with TRBD1. The CDR3 is 14 amino acids. V shed 4 bases and J 4 bases; nucleotides not matched to a gene: 4. Germline V gives CDR1 LGHDT, CDR2 YNNKEL (reference sequence). This CDR3 reads CASSPLTGGTEAFF. The CDR3, as DNA: TGTGCCAGCAGCCCCTTGACAGGGGGCACTGAAGCTTTCTTT.

This clone occurred once. V is TRBV24-1 and J is TRBJ2-3; tentative D call: TRBD2 (6 bases). The ends were cut back, 5 bases at V and 4 bases at J, with 15 bases in the middle. The CDR3 contains 15 residues. Germline V gene lookup returns CDR1 KGHDR and CDR2 SFDVKD. CDR3 sequence: CATSVGGEGADTQYF. The CDR3 nucleotides read TGTGCCACCAGTGTGGGCGGGGAAGGTGCAGATACGCAGTATTTT.

The chain is built from TRBV5-1 and TRBJ2-7, with D maybe TRBD2 (6 bases). V was pared by 4 bases and J by 0 bases, with 8 bases between. The V gene's germline CDR1 is SGHRS and CDR2 YFSETQ. This CDR3 is 13 amino acids long. The CDR3 sequence is CASSGGISYEQYF. The CDR3 DNA is TGCGCCAGCAGCGGGGGGATCTCCTACGAGCAGTACTTC.

The rearrangement uses TRBV15 and TRBJ2-7, with D possibly being TRBD1 (6 bases). The CDR3 loop spans 17 amino acids. CDR1 LNHNV and CDR2 YYDKDF come from the germline V gene (reference sequence). V lost 1 base to trimming and J lost 5 bases, with 21 bases between them. The CDR3 sequence: CATSRVGHREMINEQYF. In DNA, the CDR3 is TGTGCCACCAGCAGAGTCGGGCACAGGGAAATGATCAACGAGCAGTACTTC.

The chain employs TRBV5-6 and TRBJ2-2, with 7 bases aligning to TRBD1. Per the germline V gene, CDR1 is SGHDT and CDR2 is YYEEEE. V shed 0 bases, J shed 1 base, and the junction held 3 bases outside the gene matches. The length of the CDR3 is 16 residues. CDR3 residues: CASSLEGQLNTGELFF. The DNA of the CDR3 is TGTGCCAGCAGCTTGGAGGGACAGCTGAACACCGGGGAGCTGTTTTTT.

This clone has a handful of counts. This chain connects TRBV6-5 to TRBJ1-3, with 7 nucleotides matching TRBD1. This CDR3 has 14 amino acids. The J segment lost 2 bases and the V segment lost 7 bases, leaving 5 bases of the junction unmatched. The germline gives CDR1 MNHEY, CDR2 SVGAGI. For the CDR3, the DNA is TGTGCCAGCATCGGGACAGTCCCTGGAAACACCATATATTTT. Encoded protein: CASIGTVPGNTIYF.

This clone was picked up many times. The V and J genes are TRBV5-4 and TRBJ2-1; 9 bases match TRBD1. This CDR3 spans 15 amino acids. Trimming removed 4 bases from V and 9 bases from J; junction bases left unmatched: 11. Germline loops: CDR1 SGHNT, CDR2 YYREEE (reference sequence). The CDR3 sequence is CASSPATGGTGEQFF. In nucleotides, the CDR3 is TGTGCCAGCAGCCCAGCGACAGGGGGGACTGGTGAGCAGTTCTTC. Complete variable domain (other parts from reference TRBV5-4 and TRBJ2-1): ETGVTQSPTHLIKTRGQQVTLRCSSQSGHNTVSWYQQALGQGPQFIFQYYREEENGRGNFPPRFSGLQFPNYSSELNVNALELDDSALYLCASSPATGGTGEQFFGPGTRLTVL.

The chain is built from TRBV27 and TRBJ1-2, with D unclear. The CDR3 length is 15 residues. V shed 7 bases and J shed 5 bases, with 20 bases lying between them. Germline V gene sequence: CDR1 MNHEY, CDR2 SMNVEV (reference sequence). CDR3 nucleotide sequence: TGTGCCAGCACCACGTTTTCGGGTTTCGGATATGGCTACACCTTC. It codes for CASTTFSGFGYGYTF.